What follows are 16 T cell receptor beta chains derived from one specimen sequenced in a study of T cell responses to AZD1222 COVID-19 vaccine (dated by TCRdb to the early 2020s). The meaning of the sample's time point label: about 28 days (+/-7) after the second vaccine dose. The method behind the library was the immunoSEQ multiplex PCR assay. TCRdb mirrors the immuneACCESS table, restricted to in-frame sequences. Some clones are absent from its copies; in checked studies, under half trace to an unresolved V gene, and the reason for the others is unknown. The sample profile shows roughly 150,000 clones; less than 95% of them were found once. Of the sample, less than 6.5% falls within the top ten clones. Sequences were derived from peripheral blood, sampled 28 days after the second AZD1222 dose. All receptors derive from an adult who received the AZD1222 COVID-19 vaccine.

The rearrangement joins TRBV6-5 to TRBJ1-4; D is unclear. Germline values: CDR1 MNHEY, CDR2 SVGAGI. V lost 6 bases, J lost 2 bases, and 13 bases lay in between. The CDR3 has 15 amino acids. The CDR3 protein is CASSNRAVTNEKLFF. The CDR3 DNA is TGTGCCAGCAGCAACAGAGCGGTTACTAATGAAAAACTGTTTTTT.

The chain links TRBV10-3 to TRBJ1-6, with TRBD1 identical over 7 bases. Trimming took 4 bases from V and 8 from J; bases not matched to a gene: 2. The CDR3 runs 13 residues. Germline V gives CDR1 ENHRY, CDR2 SYGVKD. The CDR3 protein is CAISGDRDSPLHF. The CDR3 DNA reads as TGTGCCATCAGTGGTGACAGGGATTCACCCCTCCACTTT.

This clone has more than one count but fewer than ten. V gene TRBV5-1 combines with J gene TRBJ2-7, with 9 positions matching TRBD1. Germline-derived CDR1 and CDR2 are SGHRS and YFSETQ. The ends lost 4 bases at V and 4 bases at J; junction bases unmatched: 6. The CDR3 runs 14 residues. The CDR3 nucleotides read TGCGCCAGCAGCCCAAGGACAGGGGATTACGAGCAGTACTTC. Translating gives CASSPRTGDYEQYF.

V usage is TRBV30 and J usage is TRBJ1-2; TRBD1 might be the D (5 bases). This CDR3 comprises 14 residues. The germline V and J ends were trimmed by 8 bases and 8 bases, with 24 bases remaining between them. Per the germline V gene, CDR1 is GTSNPN and CDR2 is SVGIG (reference sequence). The CDR3 nucleotides read TGTGCCAGAGCCCCCCGGGACCCAGCTCGGGGCTACACCTTC. Translating gives CARAPRDPARGYTF.

The chain has TRBV12-3 or TRBV12-4 and TRBJ2-7, with D unclear. Trimming pared 9 bases from V and 0 bases from J, leaving 12 bases between. The CDR3 length is 13 residues. DNA for the CDR3: TGTGCCAGTAAAAGCTCGGCCTCCTACGAGCAGTACTTC. It is translated as CASKSSASYEQYF.

This chain connects TRBV19 to TRBJ2-3; 8 nucleotides align to TRBD2. Trimming at V came to 2 bases and at J to 0 bases, leaving 4 bases not matched to a gene. There are 16 residues in the CDR3. Germline assignment: CDR1 LNHDA and CDR2 SQIVND (reference sequence). CDR3 DNA sequence: TGTGCCAGTAGTATATCAACGGGGGGGAGCACAGATACGCAGTATTTT. Its protein product is CASSISTGGSTDTQYF.

V and J are TRBV4-2 and TRBJ2-1; 10 bases are a match to TRBD2. From germline, CDR1 is LGHNA and CDR2 YNFKEQ. V lost 4 bases to trimming and J lost 8 bases; unmatched junction nucleotides: 14. This CDR3 is 17 amino acids long. The DNA of the CDR3 is TGTGCCAGCAGCCCCAGCCAGCGGGGGGGCCTAAACGATGAGCAGTTCTTC. This sequence encodes CASSPSQRGGLNDEQFF.

CDR3 nucleotide sequence: TGTGCCAGTCAACAGGGACACGGCAATCAGCCCCAGCATTTT. Protein product: CASQQGHGNQPQHF. V and J are TRBV19 and TRBJ1-5; tentative D call: TRBD1 (6 bases). The V end was cut by 8 bases, the J end by 2 bases, with 13 bases between. The CDR3 sequence is 14 residues long. CDR1 LNHDA and CDR2 SQIVND come from the germline V gene (reference sequence).

As DNA, the CDR3 is TGCGCCAGCAGCGCCGGTAATTACAGGGGCCCCCAAGAGACCCAGTACTTC. This translates into CASSAGNYRGPQETQYF. The chain links TRBV5-1 to TRBJ2-5, with 7 nucleotides matching TRBD1. Trimming removed 4 bases from V and 1 base from J; junction bases left unmatched: 13. CDR3 length equals 17 residues. Germline V gene sequence: CDR1 SGHRS, CDR2 YFSETQ. The variable domain in full, with the rest retrieved from reference TRBV5-1 and TRBJ2-5, is KAGVTQTPRYLIKTRGQQVTLSCSPISGHRSVSWYQQTPGQGLQFLFEYFSETQRNKGNFPGRFSGRQFSNSRSEMNVSTLELGDSALYLCASSAGNYRGPQETQYFGPGTRLLVL.

V gene TRBV21-1 combines with J gene TRBJ1-1. TRBV21-1 is listed as a pseudogene. The CDR3 has 14 residues. As DNA, the CDR3 is TGTGCCAGCAGCAAAATTGGGAAATCAACTGAAGCTTTCTTT. Amino acids: CASSKIGKSTEAFF.

The chain combines TRBV7-9 with TRBJ1-6, with 9 bases matching TRBD1. The germline V gene has CDR1 SEHNR and CDR2 FQNEAQ (reference sequence). V trimming: 6 bases; J trimming: 8 bases; junction bases outside the gene matches: 2. The CDR3 totals 13 residues. The CDR3 loop reads CASRRTGDSPLHF. CDR3 DNA sequence: TGTGCCAGCAGACGGACAGGGGATTCACCCCTCCACTTT. The variable domain in full, completed from reference TRBV7-9 and TRBJ1-6, reads DTGVSQNPRHKITKRGQNVTFRCDPISEHNRLYWYRQTLGQGPEFLTYFQNEAQLEKSRLLSDRFSAERPKGSFSTLEIQRTEQGDSAMYLCASRRTGDSPLHFGNGTRLTVT.

The gene calls are TRBV30 and TRBJ2-3; D possibly corresponds to TRBD2 (6 bases). The CDR3 has 14 amino acids. Germline assignment: CDR1 GTSNPN and CDR2 SVGIG (reference sequence). The germline V and J ends were trimmed by 0 bases and 4 bases, with 11 bases remaining between them. CDR3 DNA: TGTGCCTGGAGTGTAACTGGGGGGTCAGATACGCAGTATTTT. This sequence encodes CAWSVTGGSDTQYF.

The chain joins TRBV18 to TRBJ2-1, with D perhaps matching TRBD1 (5 bases). Trimming removed 3 bases from V and 4 bases from J, with 16 bases in between. The CDR3 totals 16 residues. Germline loops: CDR1 KGHSH, CDR2 LQKENI. The CDR3 reads CASSPPFGQGYNEQFF. CDR3 DNA sequence: TGTGCCAGCTCACCGCCGTTTGGGCAGGGATACAATGAGCAGTTCTTC.

J is TRBJ2-1 and V is TRBV24-1; a possible D gene is TRBD2 (5 bases). Germline CDR1 and CDR2: KGHDR and SFDVKD. CDR3 length: 16 residues. The V and J ends lost 2 bases and 0 bases respectively, with 10 bases between them. CDR3 amino acids: CATSDSTTSSYNEQFF. The CDR3 bases are TGTGCCACCAGTGATTCGACTACTAGCTCCTACAATGAGCAGTTCTTC.

The V and J genes are TRBV4-3 and TRBJ2-1; 10 nucleotides align to TRBD2. The CDR3 is made up of 16 amino acids. Germline CDR1 is LGHNA and CDR2 is YSLEER. V was clipped by 0 bases and J by 6 bases; unmatched bases: 5. Here the CDR3 reads CASSQERIAGGNEQFF. In DNA form, the CDR3 reads TGCGCCAGCAGCCAAGAGAGAATAGCGGGAGGCAATGAGCAGTTCTTC.

The CDR3 here is CASSRTGDGDGYTF. In nucleotides, the CDR3 is TGTGCCAGCAGCCGGACAGGGGATGGGGATGGCTACACCTTC. The V gene is TRBV7-9, the J gene TRBJ1-2; 9 nucleotides match TRBD1. Unmatched junction bases numbered 7, after V lost 5 bases and J lost 6 bases. The CDR3 is made up of 14 amino acids. Germline V gene data show CDR1 as SEHNR and CDR2 as FQNEAQ (reference sequence).